These T cell receptor beta chains were read from a single sample in a study of beta chain features in type 1 diabetes. The table came from immunoSEQ multiplex PCR; TCRdb's copy has only in-frame clones and leaves some out. This table has 200,000 to 250,000 clones, roughly 13% appearing once. The sequenced sample was naive CD4+ T cells from blood. The source is a woman between 40 and 50 years old in good health. Each CDR3 is given with its conserved first and last residue. The D gene is left open where the match is weak. Only part of the rows carry a size: once, few, many, or a class if the clone is expanded.

TRBJ1-1 TRBV5-1 - - TGCGCCAGCAGCTTGGACAGTAACACTGAAGCTTTCTTT CASSLDSNTEAFF
TRBJ2-5 TRBV18 - - TGTGCCAGCTCACCTCTTCAGGGTTTCCAAGAGACCCAGTACTTC CASSPLQGFQETQYF
TRBJ2-5 TRBV5-1 - - TGCGCCAGCAGCAGAGACGGGGGAGAGACCCAGTACTTC CASSRDGGETQYF
TRBJ1-3 TRBV18 - few TGTGCCAGTGGCGACTTTGGAAACACCATATATTTT CASGDFGNTIYF
TRBJ1-5 TRBV7-2 - - TGTGCCAGCAGCATCACCATCGGGGGGAATCAGCCCCAGCATTTT CASSITIGGNQPQHF
TRBJ2-1 TRBV11-2 - - TGTGCCAGCAGCTTAGTACGGGGTGAGGTCTACAATGAGCAGTTCTTC CASSLVRGEVYNEQFF
TRBJ2-5 TRBV5-1 - few TGCGCCAGCAGCTCCACAGCGGCGGAAGAGACCCAGTACTTC CASSSTAAEETQYF
TRBJ1-3 TRBV4-2 - few TGTGCCAGCAGCCTGGAGGCCGGAAACACCATATATTTT CASSLEAGNTIYF
TRBJ2-1 TRBV14 TRBD1 - TGTGCCAGCAGCCAGGGACAGCCGTCCAGGAATGAGCAGTTCTTC CASSQGQPSRNEQFF
TRBJ2-2 TRBV4-3 - few TGCGCCAGCAGCCAAGGTCCAGCGGGACAGAACACCGGGGAGCTGTTTTTT CASSQGPAGQNTGELFF
TRBJ2-5 TRBV6-5 - - TGTGCCGTCCGCCGTGCGGGCGCGGAGACCCAGTACTTC CAVRRAGAETQYF
TRBJ2-7 TRBV29-1 TRBD1 few TGCAGCGCGGGACAGCTCTACGAGCAGTACTTC CSAGQLYEQYF
TRBJ2-3 TRBV2 - few TGTGCCAGCAGTGCCACAGGGAAGGCAGATACGCAGTATTTT CASSATGKADTQYF
TRBJ2-5 TRBV9 - few TGTGCCAGCAGTATGGCCAGGGATGAGGAGACCCAGTACTTC CASSMARDEETQYF
TRBJ2-3 TRBV11-2 - few TGTGCCAGCAGCCTTTCCACAGATACGCAGTATTTT CASSLSTDTQYF
TRBJ2-2 TRBV18 - few TGTGCCAGCTCCGATCGGGGAGGCGGTCTTAACACCGGGGAGCTGTTTTTT CASSDRGGGLNTGELFF
TRBJ1-2 TRBV6-5 - - TGTGCCAGCAGTCTTAGGCAGGGGAGCCGTGGCTACACCTTC CASSLRQGSRGYTF
TRBJ2-6 TRBV15 - - TGTGCCACCAGCAGAGATCTAGGGGAAAGTAGAGCTGGGGCCAACGTCCTGACTTTC CATSRDLGESRAGANVLTF
TRBJ2-2 TRBV4-1 TRBD2 few TGCGCCAGCAGCCAAGTTCTAGCGGGGGTGAACACCGGGGAGCTGTTTTTT CASSQVLAGVNTGELFF
TRBJ2-3 TRBV5-1 - few TGCGCCAGCAGCTTGGAAGGGACACCCACAGATACGCAGTATTTT CASSLEGTPTDTQYF